This T cell receptor beta chain comes out of a study of blood T cells in healthy people across ages. General study results and limits: When set beside aged donors, long-lived donors presented more naive CD4+ cells and higher diversity. As age increased, TCR beta diversity per million T cells fell in a roughly linear fashion.

Using a J-beta primer mix together with a sample-barcoded 5' primer, a second PCR was run for roughly 7 to 12 cycles. TCRdb reprocessed the 5' RACE reads via MiXCR and lists one record per CDR3 protein. The table records roughly 700,000 distinct CDR3 sequences, 45% to 50% of them present only once. Germline loops: CDR1 SEHNR, CDR2 FQNEAQ (reference sequence). This CDR3 comprises 13 residues. Notes on this clonotype: Antigen specificity is unknown.

Input material: blood. The TCR comes from a woman aged 55-69 years in good health. The gene calls are TRBV7-9 and TRBJ2-7; 8 nucleotides align to TRBD1. Gene TRBJ2-5 matches the end of the DNA better, so the J call may be wrong. CDR3 in amino acids: CASSLGQAETQYF. The DNA of the CDR3 is TGTGCCAGCAGCTTGGGACAGGCGGAGACCCAGTACTTC.